This T cell receptor (beta chain) was captured in a study of cytomegalovirus exposure and HLA in healthy donors. Clones were read by immunoSEQ multiplex PCR, and TCRdb kept only the in-frame ones, dropping some. The repertoire holds around 60,000 clones, with 90% to 96% as singletons. On this clone: Its target is not known.

Losses at the gene ends were 4 bases for V and 5 bases for J; bases not matched to a gene: 11. Germline values: CDR1 SGHNT, CDR2 YYREEE (reference sequence). This CDR3 region has 16 residues. Separate from the approximately 670-subject first cohort was the approximately 120-subject validation cohort, to which the donors belonged. The study, taken as a whole, reports: A list of 150 to 200 TCR beta chains associated with cytomegalovirus was given. The tendency of first-cohort TCR clusters to co-occur in the roughly 120 validation repertoires was identified by a subsequent analysis.

J is TRBJ2-2 and V is TRBV5-4, with 7 bases matching TRBD2. Sequencing input: PBMCs. The clonotype was recovered from a woman in her late teens or twenties in good health and CMV-seronegative. CDR3 amino acids: CASSHKAGTGTGELFF. CDR3 DNA: TGTGCCAGCAGCCACAAAGCGGGGACCGGGACCGGGGAGCTGTTTTTT. The full variable domain, in which reference TRBV5-4 and TRBJ2-2 provide the parts outside the CDR3, is ETGVTQSPTHLIKTRGQQVTLRCSSQSGHNTVSWYQQALGQGPQFIFQYYREEENGRGNFPPRFSGLQFPNYSSELNVNALELDDSALYLCASSHKAGTGTGELFFGEGSRLTVL.